These 19 T cell receptor beta chains were sequenced from one sample in a study of CXCR3-negative and CXCR3-positive naive CD8 T cells. General observations from the study: The study found more hydrophobic TRB CDR3s in CXCR3-positive naive cells than in CXCR3-negative naive cells.

What these receptors recognize is not known. The TRB cDNA libraries were prepared by 5' RACE with UMI labels. TCRdb derives one entry per CDR3 protein from the 5' RACE reads, leaving out DNA. The specimen's table records tens of thousands of distinct CDR3 sequences. Sample: naive CXCR3+ CD8+ T cells from blood. Subset specified: CD45RO-CCR7+CD27+CD95- naive CD8+ T cells expressing CXCR3 (TNR3+). The receptors derive from a human donor in good health. Some clones in this sample may be carry-over from other donors' samples.

V and J are TRBV7-9 and TRBJ2-7; TCRdb names TRBD1, which stays unverified in the absence of DNA. CDR3 size: 13 residues. CDR1 and CDR2 (germline): SEHNR, FQNEAQ (reference sequence). The CDR3 loop reads CASGDQGLDEQYF.

The chain has TRBV7-9 and TRBJ2-3. The CDR3 is made up of 15 amino acids. Germline V lookup: CDR1 SEHNR, CDR2 FQNEAQ (reference sequence). This chain's CDR3 is CASSLIRLAADTQYF.

The CDR3 spells CASSFQDRGNEQFF. The genes are TRBV28 and TRBJ2-1; checking the TCRdb D call of TRBD1 is not possible without DNA. The CDR3 consists of 14 residues. CDR1 is MDHEN and CDR2 is SYDVKM in the germline V gene.

The V call is TRBV2, the J call TRBJ1-3. The CDR3 contains 15 residues. CDR1 is SNHLY and CDR2 is FYNNEI in the germline V gene. CDR3 region: CASRGLISSGNTIYF.

The chain combines TRBV2 with TRBJ2-7; TCRdb lists TRBD1, though no DNA is available to test this call. Germline loops: CDR1 SNHLY, CDR2 FYNNEI. CDR3 size: 14 residues. CDR3 sequence: CASSEAAGPYEQYF.

CDR3 sequence reads: CASSTRQEFAYEQYF. The gene calls are TRBV19 and TRBJ2-7; TCRdb proposes TRBD1, but this gene call is untestable without DNA. CDR1 is LNHDA, CDR2 SQIVND, per germline (reference sequence). The CDR3 has 15 residues.

The chain carries TRBV7-8 and TRBJ2-2. The germline V gene encodes CDR1 SGHVS and CDR2 FQNEAQ. The CDR3 runs to 15 residues. Here the CDR3 reads CASSLLLSDTGELFF.

This chain joins TRBV7-9 and TRBJ1-5. Germline V gene data show CDR1 as SEHNR and CDR2 as FQNEAQ (reference sequence). CDR3 size: 14 residues. The CDR3 loop reads CASSPMEGNQPQHF.

The chain links TRBV18 to TRBJ2-7; TCRdb picks TRBD2, but there is no DNA to check that call. The CDR3 extends over 17 amino acids. Germline lookup yields CDR1 KGHSH and CDR2 LQKENI. This CDR3 is CASSPLSGRAGMYEQYF.

This chain connects TRBV25-1 to TRBJ2-2; TCRdb reports TRBD2, a call that lacks DNA to check it against. The length of the CDR3 is 17 residues. Germline V gene data show CDR1 as MGHDK and CDR2 as SYGVNS. The CDR3 loop is CASSEYELAGESGELFF.

The chain combines TRBV4-3 with TRBJ2-7; TCRdb calls TRBD2, which cannot be checked without DNA. CDR3 length: 15 residues. Germline CDR1 is LGHNA and CDR2 is YSLEER. CDR3 amino acids: CASSHRTSSTYEQYF.

This chain uses TRBV7-9 with TRBJ2-3; TCRdb's D call, TRBD2, is unchecked because there is no DNA. The CDR3 loop spans 17 amino acids. The germline CDR1 and CDR2 sequences are SEHNR and FQNEAQ (reference sequence). This CDR3 reads CASSYDPLAGAGDTQYF.

The V and J genes are TRBV7-9 and TRBJ2-1. The CDR3 loop spans 14 amino acids. In germline, CDR1 is SEHNR, CDR2 FQNEAQ (reference sequence). The CDR3 is CASSLQQGLDEQFF.

This sequence joins TRBV7-9 and TRBJ2-7. The CDR3 is 13 residues long. Germline values: CDR1 SEHNR, CDR2 FQNEAQ (reference sequence). CDR3 in amino acids: CASSFILQDEQYF.

The genes are TRBV20-1 and TRBJ1-1; the D gene TCRdb calls, TRBD1, cannot be checked with no DNA. The CDR3 runs to 13 residues. CDR1 and CDR2 (germline): DFQATT, SNEGSKA (reference sequence). The CDR3 sequence is CSLKRVADTEAFF.

V and J are TRBV15 and TRBJ2-4; TCRdb's D call, TRBD1, is unchecked because there is no DNA. The V gene's germline CDR1 is LNHNV and CDR2 YYDKDF (reference sequence). There are 15 residues in the CDR3. CDR3 region: CATSRQTVAKNIQYF. Together with reference TRBV15 and TRBJ2-4, the CDR3 gives the full variable domain: DAMVIQNPRYQVTQFGKPVTLSCSQTLNHNVMYWYQQKSSQAPKLLFHYYDKDFNNEADTPDNFQSRRPNTSFCFLDIRSPGLGDTAMYLCATSRQTVAKNIQYFGAGTRLSVL.

The chain has TRBV9 and TRBJ1-1; TCRdb calls TRBD1, which cannot be checked without DNA. CDR1 and CDR2 (germline): SGDLS, YYNGEE. The CDR3 spans 13 residues. The CDR3 sequence: CASSETGESGAFF.

This chain joins TRBV29-1 and TRBJ2-7. The CDR3 is 12 residues long. In germline, CDR1 is SQVTM, CDR2 ANQGSEA. CDR3 sequence: CSVETEPCEQYF.

The CDR3 region is CSVENLTLSDTQYF. The rearrangement uses TRBV29-1 and TRBJ2-3; TCRdb reports TRBD2, a call that lacks DNA to check it against. This CDR3 contains 14 residues. Germline assignment: CDR1 SQVTM and CDR2 ANQGSEA.